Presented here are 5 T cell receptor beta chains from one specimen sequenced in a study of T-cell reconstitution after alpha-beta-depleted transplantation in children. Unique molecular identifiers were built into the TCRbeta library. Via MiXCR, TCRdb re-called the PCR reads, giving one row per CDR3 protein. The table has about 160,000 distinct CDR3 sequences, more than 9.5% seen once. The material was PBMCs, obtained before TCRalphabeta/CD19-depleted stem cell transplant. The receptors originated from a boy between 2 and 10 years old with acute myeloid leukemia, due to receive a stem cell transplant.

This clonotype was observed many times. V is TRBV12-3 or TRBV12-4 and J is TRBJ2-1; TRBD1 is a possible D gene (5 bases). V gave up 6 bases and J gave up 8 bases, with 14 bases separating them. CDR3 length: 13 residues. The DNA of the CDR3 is TGTGCCAGCAGCACCGGAAGCAGGGATGAGCAGTTCTTC. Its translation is CASSTGSRDEQFF.

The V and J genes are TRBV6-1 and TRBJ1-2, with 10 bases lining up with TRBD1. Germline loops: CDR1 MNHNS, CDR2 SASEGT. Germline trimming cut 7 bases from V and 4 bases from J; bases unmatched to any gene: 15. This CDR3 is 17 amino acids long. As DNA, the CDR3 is TGTGCCAGCATCGGACCGGGACAGGGGCTTGCCGGCTATGGCTACACCTTC. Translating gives CASIGPGQGLAGYGYTF.

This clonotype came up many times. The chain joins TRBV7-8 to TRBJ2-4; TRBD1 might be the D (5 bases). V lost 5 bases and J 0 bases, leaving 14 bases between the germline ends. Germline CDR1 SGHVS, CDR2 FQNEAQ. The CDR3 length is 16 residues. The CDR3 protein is CASSRDDSLAKNIQYF. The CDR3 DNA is TGTGCCAGCAGCCGCGATGACAGTCTAGCCAAAAACATTCAGTACTTC.

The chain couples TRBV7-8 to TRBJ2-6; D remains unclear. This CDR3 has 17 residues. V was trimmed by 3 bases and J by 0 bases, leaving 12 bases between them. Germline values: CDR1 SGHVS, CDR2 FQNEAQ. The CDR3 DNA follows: TGTGCCAGCAGCTTTCAGGTGGTTCCCTCTGGGGCCAACGTCCTGACTTTC. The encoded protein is CASSFQVVPSGANVLTF.

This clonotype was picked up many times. The CDR3 DNA reads TGCGCCAGCAGCCCCCTAGCGGGGGGTTCCTACAATGAGCAGTTCTTC. Translating gives CASSPLAGGSYNEQFF. The genes are TRBV5-1 and TRBJ2-1; 11 bases line up with TRBD2. Trimming removed 4 bases from V and 1 base from J; junction bases left unmatched: 4. The germline V gene encodes CDR1 SGHRS and CDR2 YFSETQ. The CDR3 covers 16 residues.